The T cell receptor (beta chain) described here comes from a study of neurological immune-mediated disorders. Overall study results and limits: Phylogenetic grouping assigned the repertoires of 18 of 34 multiple sclerosis patients to a single cluster of related CDR3 sequences. This cluster may be a repertoire-level signature.

Trimming left V 8 bases short and J 2 bases short, with 12 bases between. This CDR3 is built from 13 residues. MiXCR, run by TCRdb on the 5' RACE reads, gives a single entry per CDR3 protein. This table holds about 66,000 distinct CDR3 sequences, about 4.2% found once. This clonotype has a count of ten or more. The target antigen is unknown. The V call is TRBV12-3 or TRBV12-4, the J call TRBJ1-2; D is uncertain. The TCR comes from a man between 25 and 39 years old with multiple sclerosis. Sample: PBMCs. The CDR3 is CASRPTGNYGYTF. CDR3 bases: TGTGCCAGCCGACCGACCGGGAACTATGGCTACACCTTC.